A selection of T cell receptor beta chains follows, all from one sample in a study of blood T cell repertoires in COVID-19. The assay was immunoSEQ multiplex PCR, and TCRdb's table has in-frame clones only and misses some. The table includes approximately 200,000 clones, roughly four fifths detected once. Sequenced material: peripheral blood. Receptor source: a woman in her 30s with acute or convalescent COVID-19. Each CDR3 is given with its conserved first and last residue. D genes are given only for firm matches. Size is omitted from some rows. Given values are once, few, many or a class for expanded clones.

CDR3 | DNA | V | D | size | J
CASNRQGKNSPLHF | TGTGCCAGCAACAGACAGGGAAAAAATTCACCCCTCCACTTT | TRBV11-2 | TRBD1 | NA | TRBJ1-6
CASSLGTGGTNSPLHF | TGTGCCAGCAGCTTAGGGACAGGGGGCACTAATTCACCCCTCCACTTT | TRBV7-2 | TRBD1 | NA | TRBJ1-6
CASSSLAGGTQYF | TGCGCCAGCAGCTCACTAGCCGGTGGGACCCAGTACTTC | TRBV5-1 | NA | NA | TRBJ2-5
CASSRDGLAGLETQYF | TGTGCCAGCAGCCGAGACGGACTAGCGGGGCTAGAGACCCAGTACTTC | TRBV14 | TRBD2 | NA | TRBJ2-5
CASRRVTGVHYNEQFF | TGTGCCAGCAGACGAGTGACAGGGGTTCATTACAATGAGCAGTTCTTC | TRBV7-2 | TRBD1 | NA | TRBJ2-1
CASWGQIHQPQHF | TGTGCCAGCTGGGGGCAGATCCATCAGCCCCAGCATTTT | TRBV6-4 | NA | NA | TRBJ1-5
CASSQASRGQETQYF | TGTGCCAGCAGCCAAGCATCAAGGGGGCAAGAGACCCAGTACTTC | TRBV4-2 | NA | NA | TRBJ2-5
CASSLGHLNTEAFF | TGTGCCAGCAGTTTGGGACACTTGAACACTGAAGCTTTCTTT | TRBV27 | NA | NA | TRBJ1-1
CATRTVLSGNTIYF | TGTGCCACCAGGACAGTCCTCTCTGGAAACACCATATATTTT | TRBV2 | NA | NA | TRBJ1-3
CASSSRQLREKLFF | TGTGCCAGCAGCTCCCGACAGTTAAGGGAAAAACTGTTTTTT | TRBV5-4 | NA | NA | TRBJ1-4
CASSLYGQAGSPLHF | TGTGCCAGCAGCTTATACGGACAGGCTGGGTCACCCCTCCACTTT | TRBV7-8 | TRBD1 | NA | TRBJ1-6
CASSLAGPGEKLFF | TGTGCCAGCAGCTTAGCGGGGCCTGGGGAAAAACTGTTTTTT | TRBV7-9 | NA | NA | TRBJ1-4
CSTGQGARGGFYGYTF | TGCAGCACGGGACAGGGGGCGCGGGGAGGTTTCTATGGCTACACCTTC | TRBV29-1 | TRBD1 | NA | TRBJ1-2
CASSQGGDSYGYTF | TGTGCCAGCAGCCAAGGCGGGGACAGCTATGGCTACACCTTC | TRBV6-2/TRBV6-3 | TRBD1 | NA | TRBJ1-2
CASSFRTGFYGYTF | TGTGCCAGCAGTTTTCGGACGGGGTTCTATGGCTACACCTTC | TRBV27 | NA | NA | TRBJ1-2
CATRSGQTIGSEAFF | TGTGCCACCAGGTCGGGACAAACTATAGGCTCTGAAGCTTTCTTT | TRBV15 | NA | NA | TRBJ1-1
CASSLGQGAVYGYTF | TGCGCCAGCAGCTTAGGACAGGGGGCTGTCTATGGCTACACCTTC | TRBV5-1 | TRBD1 | few | TRBJ1-2
CASTGTDDNEQFF | TGTGCCAGCACCGGGACAGATGACAATGAGCAGTTCTTC | TRBV6-4 | TRBD1 | NA | TRBJ2-1
CASSLRGPSNYGYTF | TGTGCCAGCAGCCTCAGGGGACCGTCTAACTATGGCTACACCTTC | TRBV7-2 | NA | NA | TRBJ1-2
CASSHSLYEQYF | TGTGCCAGCAGTCACAGTCTCTACGAGCAGTACTTC | TRBV6-2/TRBV6-3 | NA | NA | TRBJ2-7
CASSAGTVNTEAFF | TGTGCCAGCAGCGCCGGGACAGTGAACACTGAAGCTTTCTTT | TRBV6-2/TRBV6-3 | TRBD1 | few | TRBJ1-1
CASSLSGLVSNEQFF | TGTGCCAGCAGCCTTTCGGGACTAGTGTCCAATGAGCAGTTCTTC | TRBV7-2 | TRBD2 | NA | TRBJ2-1
CASSTGMWPGTEAFF | TGTGCCAGCAGCACAGGCATGTGGCCCGGTACTGAAGCTTTCTTT | TRBV7-2 | NA | few | TRBJ1-1
CASSQDDRGTEAFF | TGTGCCAGCAGCCAAGATGACAGAGGAACTGAAGCTTTCTTT | TRBV4-2 | NA | NA | TRBJ1-1
CASSFGQEHQPQHF | TGTGCCAGCAGCTTCGGACAGGAGCATCAGCCCCAGCATTTT | TRBV7-8 | TRBD1 | NA | TRBJ1-5
CASRWTTPGEQYF | TGTGCCAGCAGATGGACAACTCCTGGCGAGCAGTACTTC | TRBV2 | NA | NA | TRBJ2-7
CASSPGTSGYEQYF | TGTGCCAGCTCGCCCGGGACTAGTGGCTACGAGCAGTACTTC | TRBV18 | TRBD2 | NA | TRBJ2-7
CASSRTTGDNSPLHF | TGTGCCAGCAGCCGGACGACAGGGGATAATTCACCCCTCCACTTT | TRBV7-2 | TRBD1 | NA | TRBJ1-6
CASSEGDSSYEQYF | TGTGCCAGCAGCGAGGGGGATAGTAGCTACGAGCAGTACTTC | TRBV9 | NA | NA | TRBJ2-7
CASSPGTGFGYTF | TGCGCCAGCAGCCCAGGGACAGGGTTTGGCTACACCTTC | TRBV5-1 | TRBD1 | NA | TRBJ1-2
CASRSGGPSYEQYF | TGTGCCAGCAGGTCAGGGGGGCCGTCCTACGAGCAGTACTTC | TRBV28 | NA | NA | TRBJ2-7
CASSEYGQNYGYTF | TGTGCCAGCAGTGAATATGGACAGAACTATGGCTACACCTTC | TRBV25-1 | NA | NA | TRBJ1-2
CASSLYGGTEAFF | TGTGCCAGCAGTTTATATGGGGGGACTGAAGCTTTCTTT | TRBV27 | NA | NA | TRBJ1-1
CASSRRTSVRTDTQYF | TGTGCCAGCAGCAGACGGACTAGCGTAAGAACAGATACGCAGTATTTT | TRBV9 | TRBD2 | NA | TRBJ2-3
CASSQSSRPQDGETQYF | TGCGCCAGCAGTCAATCAAGCCGGCCCCAGGATGGGGAGACCCAGTACTTC | TRBV23-1 | NA | NA | TRBJ2-5
CASSLNRGNTEAFF | TGTGCCAGCAGCCTAAACAGGGGTAACACTGAAGCTTTCTTT | TRBV7-2 | TRBD1 | NA | TRBJ1-1
CASSFRGAGANVLTF | TGTGCCAGCAGCTTCCGGGGGGCTGGGGCCAACGTCCTGACTTTC | TRBV5-4 | TRBD2 | NA | TRBJ2-6
CASLAGGFTDTQYF | TGTGCTAGTTTAGCGGGGGGGTTCACAGATACGCAGTATTTT | TRBV12-5 | TRBD2 | NA | TRBJ2-3
CASSQKTGEGYTF | TGTGCCAGCTCCCAGAAGACAGGGGAAGGCTACACCTTC | TRBV18 | TRBD1 | NA | TRBJ1-2
CASSYSTGRGPGELFF | TGTGCCAGCAGTTACTCGACAGGGAGAGGTCCCGGGGAGCTGTTTTTT | TRBV6-5 | TRBD1 | once | TRBJ2-2
CASSLRLAGSQFF | TGTGCCAGCAGCCTAAGACTAGCGGGGTCGCAGTTCTTC | TRBV27 | TRBD2 | NA | TRBJ2-1
CASSFDRGITDTQYF | TGTGCCAGCAGTTTCGACAGGGGGATCACAGATACGCAGTATTTT | TRBV28 | TRBD1 | NA | TRBJ2-3
CASSLVQGNSPLHF | TGTGCCAGCAGCTTGGTACAGGGGAATTCACCCCTCCACTTT | TRBV5-8 | TRBD1 | few | TRBJ1-6
CASGYPGTPLHF | TGTGCCAGCGGATACCCAGGGACACCCCTCCACTTT | TRBV12-3/TRBV12-4 | NA | NA | TRBJ1-6
CASSLGGQGTDTQYF | TGTGCCAGCAGCTTGGGGGGACAGGGTACAGATACGCAGTATTTT | TRBV5-6 | TRBD1 | NA | TRBJ2-3
CAWSPTWNSPLHF | TGTGCCTGGAGTCCGACTTGGAATTCACCCCTCCACTTT | TRBV30 | NA | NA | TRBJ1-6
CASSLEDRDGEKLFF | TGTGCCAGCAGCTTGGAAGACAGGGATGGTGAAAAACTGTTTTTT | TRBV11-3 | TRBD1 | NA | TRBJ1-4
CASSYPARGTEAFF | TGTGCCAGCAGTTACCCGGCCAGGGGCACTGAAGCTTTCTTT | TRBV6-2/TRBV6-3 | NA | NA | TRBJ1-1
CAWSVLAQQYF | TGTGCCTGGAGTGTACTTGCGCAGCAGTACTTC | TRBV30 | NA | NA | TRBJ2-7
CASSSSAGVKTDTQYF | TGTGCCAGCAGCTCCTCGGCGGGGGTGAAAACAGATACGCAGTATTTT | TRBV11-3 | TRBD2 | NA | TRBJ2-3
CASSLLASGSSYNEQFF | TGCGCCAGCAGCTTGTTGGCTAGCGGGAGCTCCTACAATGAGCAGTTCTTC | TRBV5-1 | TRBD2 | NA | TRBJ2-1
CASGTSWGAGNQPQHF | TGTGCCAGCGGGACTAGTTGGGGTGCGGGCAATCAGCCCCAGCATTTT | TRBV27 | NA | NA | TRBJ1-5
CASSHWDSKTNQPQHF | TGTGCCAGCAGCCATTGGGACAGCAAAACCAATCAGCCCCAGCATTTT | TRBV7-9 | TRBD1 | once | TRBJ1-5